The TCR beta chain under discussion was sequenced for a study of memory B cells and T cells in multiple sclerosis (dated by TCRdb to 2017 to 2018). For the wider study: The study compared the TCR beta repertoires of autoproliferating peripheral T cells with those of brain lesion-infiltrating T cells in multiple sclerosis patients. Two multiple sclerosis patients, for whom either brain lesions at autopsy or brain-infiltrating cells from biopsy were available, were included in TCR sequencing.

TCRbeta CDR3 regions were amplified from extracted genomic DNA using the immunoSEQ Platform. The immunoSEQ assay used multiplex PCR together with high-throughput sequencing and a bioinformatics pipeline from the vendor. The study's own analysis went as follows. Non-productive sequences and CDR3s under 4 amino acids long were removed, and the clonotype frequencies in each sample were recalculated. In immunoSEQ Analyzer 2.0, a clonotype counted as shared when the CDR3 amino acid, V gene and J gene sequences were identical. To normalize repertoire overlap, the number of shared clonotypes was divided by the product of the two clone-set sizes and multiplied by 1000 to give arbitrary units. TCRdb mirrors the immuneACCESS table, restricted to in-frame sequences. Some clones are absent from its copies; in checked studies, under half trace to an unresolved V gene, and the reason for the others is unknown. V, J and clone size are those of that table, while D and trimming were read from the DNA. The sample data list about 45,000 clones, and roughly 82% of these were observed just once. The top ten hold 0.9% to 1.3% of the sample.

The CDR3 spans 19 residues, from the cysteine through the phenylalanine. CDR3 DNA is the only sequence kept; it has 57 bases, read in frame from the first base. V trim: 0 bases; J trim: 0 bases; unmatched bases: 10. The germline V gene supplies CDR1 SNHLY and CDR2 FYNNEI. Points the paper makes about the study in general: Because clone-set sizes differed between compartments, counts of shared clonotypes were influenced and normalization was required.

After stimulus-free culture of CFSE-labeled PBMCs, the autoproliferating (CFSEdim) and non-proliferating (CFSEhi) T cell fractions were sequenced separately. Altogether, roughly 5.1x10^7 CFSE-labeled PBMCs were kept in culture for 6 to 8 days with no stimulus, after which the replicate wells were combined. PBMCs were labeled with approximately 0.5 uM CFSE and cultured in serum-free AIM-V medium without exogenous stimuli. Before use, PBMCs were isolated by Ficoll density gradient centrifugation and cryopreserved. Using a FACSAria III, live 7-AAD-negative cells were sorted, then washed with PBS and stored frozen at -80 degrees C as dry pellets. Details on this clone: Its antigen target is currently unknown. No qualities accompany the bases; no much larger clone lies one base away.

The sequence came from a human donor with multiple sclerosis. The rearrangement combines TRBV2 with TRBJ1-5; the central 8 bases match TRBD1. Sample: PBMCs from blood kept in culture. The CDR3 reads as follows: CASSEATGANTYSNQPQHF. The DNA is TGTGCCAGCAGTGAAGCGACAGGGGCGAATACATATAGCAATCAGCCCCAGCATTTT.